This T cell receptor (beta chain) was recovered during a study of OX40 agonist ivuxolimab in advanced cancers. Study details: Past anti-PD-1, anti-PD-L1 or anti-CTLA-4 therapy was accepted, and approximately 37% had received some.

Method: immunoSEQ multiplex PCR; TCRdb's copy keeps in-frame clones and lacks some. Of around 77,000 clones in the sample, roughly 87% were seen once. There are 14 residues in the CDR3. V was pared by 4 bases and J by 0 bases, with 7 bases between. Germline CDR1 and CDR2: SEHNR and FQNEAQ (reference sequence). The origin of this receptor is an adult with an advanced solid tumor such as melanoma, head and neck, liver or kidney cancer. The chain recombines TRBV7-9 with TRBJ1-3; D uncertain. The input for sequencing was CD4+ or CD8+ T cells sorted from blood, taken in a trial of the OX40 agonist ivuxolimab. The CDR3 nucleotides are TGTGCCAGCAGCTCTGAGATCTCTGGAAACACCATATATTTT. This encodes CASSSEISGNTIYF.